In its sample, the clone carrying this T cell receptor (beta chain) was seen a few times. Its antigen is not identified. This sample was taken from a study of shared clonotypes between healthy human individuals. For the study at large: Donors had three CD4 naive, three CD4 memory, two CD8 naive and one CD8 memory plate apiece. General study findings and limits: The naive CD4 repertoires of several donors were compared, and approximately 5.3% of clonotypes were shared. Despite large depth, sorted-subset datasets appeared incompletely sequenced.

Sequencing was performed with immunoSEQ multiplex PCR; in TCRdb, only in-frame clones are kept and a portion is missing. The data contain roughly 2,300,000 clones, about nine tenths of them singletons. The CDR3 contains 13 residues. Trimming cost V 2 bases and J 6 bases, with 10 bases left between them. Germline values: CDR1 MNHNY, CDR2 SVGAGI (reference sequence). Investigators divided CD4+ cells into CD45RA+ naive and CD45RA-negative memory subsets. The V gene is TRBV6-6, the J gene TRBJ1-1, with no clear D. Sequenced material: naive CD4+ T cells from PBMCs. Subset reported: CD45RA+ positively selected. The sequence was collected from a man aged 18 to 30 in good health. Some clones in this sample may be carry-over from other donors' samples. The chain's CDR3 is CASSYGGSPEAFF. CDR3 sequence (DNA): TGTGCCAGCAGTTACGGAGGTTCTCCTGAAGCTTTCTTT.